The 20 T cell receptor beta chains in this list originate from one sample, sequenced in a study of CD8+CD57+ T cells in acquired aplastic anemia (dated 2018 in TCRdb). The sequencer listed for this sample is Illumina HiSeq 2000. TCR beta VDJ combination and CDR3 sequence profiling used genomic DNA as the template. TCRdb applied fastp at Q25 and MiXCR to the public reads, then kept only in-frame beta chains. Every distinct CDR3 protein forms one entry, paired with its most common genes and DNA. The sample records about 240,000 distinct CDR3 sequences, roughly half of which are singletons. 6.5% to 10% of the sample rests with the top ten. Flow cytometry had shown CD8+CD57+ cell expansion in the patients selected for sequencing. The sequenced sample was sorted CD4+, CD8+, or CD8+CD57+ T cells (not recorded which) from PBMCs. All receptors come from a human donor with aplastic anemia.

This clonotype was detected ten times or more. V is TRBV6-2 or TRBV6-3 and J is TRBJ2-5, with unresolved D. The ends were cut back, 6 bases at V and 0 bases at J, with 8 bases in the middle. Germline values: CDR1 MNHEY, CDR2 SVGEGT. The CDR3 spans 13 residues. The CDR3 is CASSFRNQETQYF. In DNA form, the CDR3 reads TGTGCCAGCAGCTTCAGGAACCAAGAGACCCAGTACTTC.

The CDR3 DNA follows: TGTGCCAGCAGTGCCGGGAGTTCGACGGGGGAGGTAGATCAGCCCCAGCATTTT. Its translation: CASSAGSSTGEVDQPQHF. V usage is TRBV6-4 and J usage is TRBJ1-5, with a tentative D call TRBD1 (5 bases). This CDR3 is 18 amino acids long. The germline gives CDR1 MRHNA, CDR2 SNTAGT. With 4 bases removed from V and 5 bases from J, the gap between germline ends came to 24 bases.

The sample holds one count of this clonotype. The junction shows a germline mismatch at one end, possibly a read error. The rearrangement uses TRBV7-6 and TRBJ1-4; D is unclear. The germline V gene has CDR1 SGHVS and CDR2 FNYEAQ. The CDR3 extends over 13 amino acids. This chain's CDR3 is CASSLARRERLLF. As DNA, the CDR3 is TGTGCCAGCAGCTTAGCCCGGCGTGAAAGACTGCTTTTT.

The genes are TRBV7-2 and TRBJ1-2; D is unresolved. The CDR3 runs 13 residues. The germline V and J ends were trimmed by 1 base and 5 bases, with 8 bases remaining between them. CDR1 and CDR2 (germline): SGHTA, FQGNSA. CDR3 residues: CASSLGWEYGYTF. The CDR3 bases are TGTGCCAGCAGCTTAGGGTGGGAGTATGGCTACACCTTC.

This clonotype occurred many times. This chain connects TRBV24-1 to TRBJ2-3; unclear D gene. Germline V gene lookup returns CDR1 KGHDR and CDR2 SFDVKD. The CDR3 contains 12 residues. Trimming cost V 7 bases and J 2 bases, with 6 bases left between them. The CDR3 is CATSSVTDTQYF. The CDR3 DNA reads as TGTGCCACCAGCTCGGTCACAGATACGCAGTATTTT.

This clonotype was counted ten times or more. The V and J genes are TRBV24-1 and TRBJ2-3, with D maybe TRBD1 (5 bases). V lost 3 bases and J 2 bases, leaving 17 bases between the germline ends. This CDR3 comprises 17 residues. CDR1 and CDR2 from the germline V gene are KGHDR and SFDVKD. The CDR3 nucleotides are TGTGCCACCAGTGATGAAACTCCGACAGCAAACACAGATACGCAGTATTTT. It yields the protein CATSDETPTANTDTQYF.

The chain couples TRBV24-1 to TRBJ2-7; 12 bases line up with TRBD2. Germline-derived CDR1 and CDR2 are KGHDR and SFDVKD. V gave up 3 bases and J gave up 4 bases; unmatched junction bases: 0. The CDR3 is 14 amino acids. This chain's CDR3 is CATSDGTSGYEQYF. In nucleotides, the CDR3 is TGTGCCACCAGTGATGGGACTAGCGGGTACGAGCAGTACTTC.

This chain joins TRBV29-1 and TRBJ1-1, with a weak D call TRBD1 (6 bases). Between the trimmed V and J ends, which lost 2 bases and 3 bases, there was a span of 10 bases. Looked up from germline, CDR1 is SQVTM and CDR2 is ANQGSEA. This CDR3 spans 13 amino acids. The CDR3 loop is CSVEWGQYTEAFF. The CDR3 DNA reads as TGCAGCGTTGAATGGGGGCAGTACACTGAAGCTTTCTTT.

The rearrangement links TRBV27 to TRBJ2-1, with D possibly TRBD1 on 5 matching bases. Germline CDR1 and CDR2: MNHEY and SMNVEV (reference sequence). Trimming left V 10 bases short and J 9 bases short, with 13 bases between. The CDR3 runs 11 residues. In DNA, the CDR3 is TGTGCCACCGCTCAGGGATTTGAGCAGTTCTTC. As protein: CATAQGFEQFF.

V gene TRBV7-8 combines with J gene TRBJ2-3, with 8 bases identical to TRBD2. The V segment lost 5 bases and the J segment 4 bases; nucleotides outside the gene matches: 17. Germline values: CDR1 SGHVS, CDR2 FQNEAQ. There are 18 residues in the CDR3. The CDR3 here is CASSPRGHSRGAADTQYF. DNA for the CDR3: TGTGCCAGCAGCCCCCGGGGTCATTCGCGGGGGGCAGCAGATACGCAGTATTTT.

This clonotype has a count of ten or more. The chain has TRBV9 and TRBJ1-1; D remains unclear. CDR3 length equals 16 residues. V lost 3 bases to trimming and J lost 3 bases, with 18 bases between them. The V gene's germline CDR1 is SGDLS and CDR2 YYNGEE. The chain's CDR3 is CASSARGVRGDTEAFF. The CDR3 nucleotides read TGTGCCAGCAGCGCACGTGGGGTACGTGGCGACACTGAAGCTTTCTTT.

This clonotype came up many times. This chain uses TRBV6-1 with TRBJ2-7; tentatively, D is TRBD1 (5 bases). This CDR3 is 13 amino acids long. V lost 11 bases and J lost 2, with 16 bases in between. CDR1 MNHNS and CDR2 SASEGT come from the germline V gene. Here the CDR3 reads CAVKPGSPYEQYF. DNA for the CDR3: TGTGCCGTCAAGCCAGGGTCTCCCTACGAGCAGTACTTC.

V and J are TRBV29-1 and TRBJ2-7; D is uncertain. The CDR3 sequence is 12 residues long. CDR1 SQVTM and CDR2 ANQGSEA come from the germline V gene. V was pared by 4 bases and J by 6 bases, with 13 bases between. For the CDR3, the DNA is TGCAGCGTTGTAGAAGGGTTTGGCGAGCAGTACTTC. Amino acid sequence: CSVVEGFGEQYF.

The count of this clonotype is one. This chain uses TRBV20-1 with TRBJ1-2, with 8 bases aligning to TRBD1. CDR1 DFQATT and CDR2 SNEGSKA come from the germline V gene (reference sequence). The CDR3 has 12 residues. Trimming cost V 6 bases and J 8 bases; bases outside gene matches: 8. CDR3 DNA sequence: TGCAGTGCCGAGACAGGGGTGCTGGGCTACACCTTC. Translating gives CSAETGVLGYTF.

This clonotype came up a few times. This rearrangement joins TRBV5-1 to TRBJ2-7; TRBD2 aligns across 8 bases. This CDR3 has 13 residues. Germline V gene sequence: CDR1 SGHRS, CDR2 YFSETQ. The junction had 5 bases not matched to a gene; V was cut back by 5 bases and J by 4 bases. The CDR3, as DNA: TGCGCCAGCAGGGAAGCGGGAGCTTACGAGCAGTACTTC. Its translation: CASREAGAYEQYF.

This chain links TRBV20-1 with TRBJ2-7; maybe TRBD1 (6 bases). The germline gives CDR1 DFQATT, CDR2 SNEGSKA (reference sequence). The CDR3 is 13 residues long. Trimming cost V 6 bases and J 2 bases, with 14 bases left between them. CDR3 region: CSAFLGQTYEQYF. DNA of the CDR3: TGCAGTGCCTTCCTGGGACAAACCTACGAGCAGTACTTC.

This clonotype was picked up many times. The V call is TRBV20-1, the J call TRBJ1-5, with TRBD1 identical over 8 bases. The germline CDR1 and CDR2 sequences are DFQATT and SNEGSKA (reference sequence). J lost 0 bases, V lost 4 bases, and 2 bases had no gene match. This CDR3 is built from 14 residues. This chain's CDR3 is CSANRGDSNQPQHF. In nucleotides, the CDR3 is TGCAGTGCTAACAGGGGGGATAGCAATCAGCCCCAGCATTTT.

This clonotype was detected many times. As DNA, the CDR3 is TGCGCCAGCAGCTTGGAGGCAGGGGTACACGAGCAGTACTTC. Amino acid sequence: CASSLEAGVHEQYF. V gene TRBV5-1 combines with J gene TRBJ2-7; D possibly corresponds to TRBD1 (6 bases). The V gene's germline CDR1 is SGHRS and CDR2 YFSETQ. Between the trimmed V and J ends, which lost 0 bases and 5 bases, there was a span of 12 bases. The CDR3 loop spans 14 amino acids.

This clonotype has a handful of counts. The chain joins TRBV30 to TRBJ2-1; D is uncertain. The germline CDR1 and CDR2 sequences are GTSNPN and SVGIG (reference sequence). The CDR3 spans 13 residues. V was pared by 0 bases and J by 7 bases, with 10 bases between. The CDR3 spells CAWSVGPANEQFF. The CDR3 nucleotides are TGTGCCTGGAGTGTAGGACCCGCGAATGAGCAGTTCTTC.

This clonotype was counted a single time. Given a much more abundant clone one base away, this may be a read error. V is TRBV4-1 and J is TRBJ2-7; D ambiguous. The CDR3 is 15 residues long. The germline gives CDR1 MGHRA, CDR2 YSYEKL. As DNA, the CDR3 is TGCGCCAGCAGCCAAGATTCACAGAGCTCCTACGGGCAGTACTTC. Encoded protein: CASSQDSQSSYGQYF.